The rows below give T cell receptor beta chains drawn from one sample of a study of human T cells and chemical hapten exposure. MiXCR was run by TCRdb on the 5' RACE reads, yielding one entry per CDR3 protein. The repertoire holds tens of thousands of distinct CDR3 sequences, with about 15% as singletons. These receptors all come from a female donor in good health. Both conserved end residues are part of each CDR3. The D gene is left open where the match is weak. Expanded clones get a size class; other rows say once, few or many, or leave the size out.

TGTGCCAGCCTCCGGGGAGGGAACTCGAATGGCTACACCTTC,CASLRGGNSNGYTF,TRBJ1-2,TRBV6-6,-,14,few
TGTGCCAGCAGTTTCAGTCCGGGACAGGGGCTGAATAGCAATCAGCCCCAGCATTTT,CASSFSPGQGLNSNQPQHF,TRBJ1-5,TRBV6-2/TRBV6-3,TRBD1,19,-
TGTGCCAGCAGTGAAGGGAGTTACATTCAGTACTTC,CASSEGSYIQYF,TRBJ2-4,TRBV6-1,-,12,-
TGTGCCAGCACAGGGGTCGCTGGAAACACCATATATTTT,CASTGVAGNTIYF,TRBJ1-3,TRBV7-2,-,13,-
TGTGCCAGCAGCGTATCAGGGGTGAAAGCTTTCTTT,CASSVSGVKAFF,TRBJ1-1,TRBV7-2,-,12,few
TGCGCCAGCAGCTTTAGCGTAGTGGATGGCTACACCTTC,CASSFSVVDGYTF,TRBJ1-2,TRBV5-1,-,13,-
TGTGCCAGCAGTTTATACGGGAATTCTGGGGCCAACGTCCTGACTTTC,CASSLYGNSGANVLTF,TRBJ2-6,TRBV27,-,16,few
TGTGCCAGCAGCTTAGTACGGGACAATGAGCAGTTCTTC,CASSLVRDNEQFF,TRBJ2-1,TRBV7-8,-,13,few
TGCGCCAGCAGCCAAGATTTCACAGGGAGGACTGAAGCTTTCTTT,CASSQDFTGRTEAFF,TRBJ1-1,TRBV4-3,-,15,-
TGCAGCGTTGAGAGAGGGAGTGGTAATGAGCAGTTCTTC,CSVERGSGNEQFF,TRBJ2-1,TRBV29-1,-,13,-
TGTGCCAGCAGCTTAGATCAGGCGGGGCGGAGAGATACGCAGTATTTT,CASSLDQAGRRDTQYF,TRBJ2-3,TRBV7-6,-,16,-
TGCAGTGCTACCCCTCGGACTAGCGGGGGTGAGGATACGCAGTATTTT,CSATPRTSGGEDTQYF,TRBJ2-3,TRBV20-1,TRBD2,16,-
TGTGCCAGCAGTCTTCAGGCTCTTGAAGCTTTCTTT,CASSLQALEAFF,TRBJ1-1,TRBV28,-,12,-
TGTGCCAGCAGCCAAGGGGCAGGACCCACGAACACCGGGGAGCTGTTTTTT,CASSQGAGPTNTGELFF,TRBJ2-2,TRBV3-1,-,17,few
TGTGCCAGCAGTTACAGGCAGATGAACACTGAAGCTTTCTTT,CASSYRQMNTEAFF,TRBJ1-1,TRBV6-2/TRBV6-3,-,14,-
TGTGCCACCAGTGATGGGGTCGAGCAGTTCTTC,CATSDGVEQFF,TRBJ2-1,TRBV24-1,-,11,few
TGTGCCACCAGCAGAGGGTTTGAGACAGGCGCTGACACCGACACTGAAGCTTTCTTT,CATSRGFETGADTDTEAFF,TRBJ1-1,TRBV15,-,19,few
TGTGCCAGCAGCCAAGCTGATACCCCTAACTATGGCTACACCTTC,CASSQADTPNYGYTF,TRBJ1-2,TRBV3-1,-,15,few
TGCAGTGCTAGAGATAAGGCCGGGTACGAGCAGTACTTC,CSARDKAGYEQYF,TRBJ2-7,TRBV20-1,-,13,few
TGTGCCAGCAGCTTAGAGGGGACGGGGGGCGCGTCCGGGTACGAGCAGTACTTC,CASSLEGTGGASGYEQYF,TRBJ2-7,TRBV11-2,-,18,-
TGCAGTGCTAGAGTACGAGGTCGTCAGCCCCAGCATTTT,CSARVRGRQPQHF,TRBJ1-5,TRBV20-1,-,13,many
TGCGCCAGCAGCTCAGGGGCGGACACCGGGGAGCTGTTTTTT,CASSSGADTGELFF,TRBJ2-2,TRBV10-2,-,14,many
TGCAGTGTGGACGGAGGCATCTATGGCTACACCTTC,CSVDGGIYGYTF,TRBJ1-2,TRBV20-1,-,12,-
TGTGCCAGCAGCTCCGCCCGAGGACTAGCGGGGGGCAATGAGCAGTTCTTC,CASSSARGLAGGNEQFF,TRBJ2-1,TRBV11-2,TRBD2,17,many
TGTGCCAGCCGCGGGGAGTTCACTGAAGCTTTCTTT,CASRGEFTEAFF,TRBJ1-1,TRBV2,-,12,few
TGCAGCGTTGTAAGACACAATGAGCAGTTCTTC,CSVVRHNEQFF,TRBJ2-1,TRBV29-1,-,11,-
TGTGCCAGCGTGGGGGCCTCCCGGGGGGAGCTGTTTTTT,CASVGASRGELFF,TRBJ2-2,TRBV2,-,13,-
TGTGCCAGTAGTACCCTAGCAGCAGATACGCAGTATTTT,CASSTLAADTQYF,TRBJ2-3,TRBV19,-,13,-
TGTGCCAGCATCCCTATTCTGGGACTAGCGGGAGACGAGCAGTACTTC,CASIPILGLAGDEQYF,TRBJ2-7,TRBV11-2,TRBD2,16,few
TGCAGCGTCACATTTCCCCGTACGGAGAACACTGAAGCTTTCTTT,CSVTFPRTENTEAFF,TRBJ1-1,TRBV29-1,-,15,-